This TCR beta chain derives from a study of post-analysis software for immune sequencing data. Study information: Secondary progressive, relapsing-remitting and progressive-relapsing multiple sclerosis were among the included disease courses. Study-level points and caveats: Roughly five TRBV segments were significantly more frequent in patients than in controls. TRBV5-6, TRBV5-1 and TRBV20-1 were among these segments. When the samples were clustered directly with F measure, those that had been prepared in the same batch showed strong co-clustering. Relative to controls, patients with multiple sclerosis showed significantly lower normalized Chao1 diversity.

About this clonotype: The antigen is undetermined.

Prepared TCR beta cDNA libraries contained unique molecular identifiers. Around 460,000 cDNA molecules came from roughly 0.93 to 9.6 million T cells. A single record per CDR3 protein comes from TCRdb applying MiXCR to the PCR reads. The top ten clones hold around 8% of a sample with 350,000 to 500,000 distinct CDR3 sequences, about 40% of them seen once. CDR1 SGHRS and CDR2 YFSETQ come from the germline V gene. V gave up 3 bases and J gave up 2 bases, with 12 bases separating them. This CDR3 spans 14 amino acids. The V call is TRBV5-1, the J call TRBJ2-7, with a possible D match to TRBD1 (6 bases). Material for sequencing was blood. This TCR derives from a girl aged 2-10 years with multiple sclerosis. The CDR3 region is CASSWTASTYEQYF. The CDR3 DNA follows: TGCGCCAGCAGCTGGACAGCATCCACCTACGAGCAGTACTTC.